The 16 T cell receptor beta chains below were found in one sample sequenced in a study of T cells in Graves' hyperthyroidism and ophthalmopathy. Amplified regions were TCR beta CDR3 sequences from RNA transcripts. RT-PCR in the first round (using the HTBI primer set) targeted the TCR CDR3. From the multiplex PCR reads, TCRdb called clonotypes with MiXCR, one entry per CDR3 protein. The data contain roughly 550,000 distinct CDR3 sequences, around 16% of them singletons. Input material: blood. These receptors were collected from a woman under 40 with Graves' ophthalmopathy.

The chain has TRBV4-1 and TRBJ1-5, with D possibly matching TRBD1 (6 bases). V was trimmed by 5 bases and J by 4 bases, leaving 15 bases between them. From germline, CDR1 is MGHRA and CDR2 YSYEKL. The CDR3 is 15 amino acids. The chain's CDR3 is CASSYREVGNQPQHF. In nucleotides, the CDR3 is TGCGCCAGCAGCTACAGGGAGGTGGGAAATCAGCCCCAGCATTTT.

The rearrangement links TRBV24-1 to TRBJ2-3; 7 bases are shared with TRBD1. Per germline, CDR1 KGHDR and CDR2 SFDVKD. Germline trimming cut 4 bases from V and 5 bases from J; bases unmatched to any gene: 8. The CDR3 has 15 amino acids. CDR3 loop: CATSDPTGPGDTQYF. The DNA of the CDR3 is TGTGCCACCAGTGACCCGACAGGGCCCGGAGATACGCAGTATTTT.

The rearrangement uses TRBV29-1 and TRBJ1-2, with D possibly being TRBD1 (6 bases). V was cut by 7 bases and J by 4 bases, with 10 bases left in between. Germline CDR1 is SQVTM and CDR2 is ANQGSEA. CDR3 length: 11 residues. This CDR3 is CSAGQFYGYTF. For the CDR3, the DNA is TGCAGCGCCGGACAGTTCTATGGCTACACCTTC.

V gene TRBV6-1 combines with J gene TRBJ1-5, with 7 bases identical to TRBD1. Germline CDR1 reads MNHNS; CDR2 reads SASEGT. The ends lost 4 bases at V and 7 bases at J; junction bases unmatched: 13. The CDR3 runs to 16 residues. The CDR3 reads CASSGMPGQVRQPQHF. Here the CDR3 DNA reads TGTGCCAGCAGTGGGATGCCAGGACAGGTGAGACAGCCCCAGCATTTT.

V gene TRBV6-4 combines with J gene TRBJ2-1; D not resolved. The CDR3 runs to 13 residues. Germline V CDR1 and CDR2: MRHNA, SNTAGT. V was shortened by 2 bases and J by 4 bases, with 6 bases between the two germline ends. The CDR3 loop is CASSDSKYNEQFF. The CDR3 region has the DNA TGTGCCAGCAGTGACAGCAAGTACAATGAGCAGTTCTTC.

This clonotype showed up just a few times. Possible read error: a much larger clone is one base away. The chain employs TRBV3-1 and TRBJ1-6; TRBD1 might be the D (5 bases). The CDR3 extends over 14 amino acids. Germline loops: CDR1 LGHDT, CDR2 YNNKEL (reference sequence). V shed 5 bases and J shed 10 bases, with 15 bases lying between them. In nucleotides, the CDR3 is TGTGCCAGCAGCAACAAGGGGCGGCAATCACCCCTCCACTTT. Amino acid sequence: CASSNKGRQSPLHF.

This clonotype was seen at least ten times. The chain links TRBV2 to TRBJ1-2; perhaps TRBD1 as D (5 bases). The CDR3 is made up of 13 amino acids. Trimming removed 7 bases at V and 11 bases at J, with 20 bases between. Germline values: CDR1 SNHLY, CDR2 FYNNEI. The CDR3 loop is CASTLMEGPRYTF. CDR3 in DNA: TGTGCCAGCACCTTGATGGAGGGACCCCGATACACCTTC.

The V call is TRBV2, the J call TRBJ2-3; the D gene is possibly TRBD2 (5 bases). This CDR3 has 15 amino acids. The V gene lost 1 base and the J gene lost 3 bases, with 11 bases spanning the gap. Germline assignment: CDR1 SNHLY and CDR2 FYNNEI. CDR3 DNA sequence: TGTGCCAGCAGTGAAGACCTGAGGGAGACAGATACGCAGTATTTT. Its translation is CASSEDLRETDTQYF.

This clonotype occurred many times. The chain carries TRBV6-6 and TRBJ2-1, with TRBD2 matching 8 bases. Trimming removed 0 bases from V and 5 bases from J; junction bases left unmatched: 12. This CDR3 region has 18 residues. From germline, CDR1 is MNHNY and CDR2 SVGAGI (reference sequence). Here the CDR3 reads CASSYSGGVAGQNNEQFF. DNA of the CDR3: TGTGCCAGCAGTTACTCCGGGGGGGTAGCGGGACAAAACAATGAGCAGTTCTTC.

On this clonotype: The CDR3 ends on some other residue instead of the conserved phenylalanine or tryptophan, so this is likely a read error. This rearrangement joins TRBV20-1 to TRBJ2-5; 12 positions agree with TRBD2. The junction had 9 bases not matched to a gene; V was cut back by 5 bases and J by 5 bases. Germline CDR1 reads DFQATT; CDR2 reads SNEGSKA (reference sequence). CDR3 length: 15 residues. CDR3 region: CSAGASGRAWETQYL. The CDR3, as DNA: TGCAGTGCTGGGGCTAGCGGGAGGGCCTGGGAGACCCAGTACCTC.

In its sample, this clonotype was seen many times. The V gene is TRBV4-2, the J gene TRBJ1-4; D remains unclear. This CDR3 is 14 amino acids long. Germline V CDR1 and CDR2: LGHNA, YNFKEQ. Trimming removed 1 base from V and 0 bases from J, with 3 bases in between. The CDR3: CASSQGSTNEKLFF. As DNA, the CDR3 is TGTGCCAGCAGCCAAGGATCAACTAATGAAAAACTGTTTTTT.

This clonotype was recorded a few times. The CDR3 DNA reads as TGTGCCAGCAGCCCATATAGTCAAGAGACCCAGTACTTC. Translation gives CASSPYSQETQYF. V usage is TRBV7-6 and J usage is TRBJ2-5; D is uncertain. Germline CDR1 and CDR2: SGHVS and FNYEAQ. The V gene lost 5 bases and the J gene lost 2 bases, with 9 bases spanning the gap. The CDR3 covers 13 residues.

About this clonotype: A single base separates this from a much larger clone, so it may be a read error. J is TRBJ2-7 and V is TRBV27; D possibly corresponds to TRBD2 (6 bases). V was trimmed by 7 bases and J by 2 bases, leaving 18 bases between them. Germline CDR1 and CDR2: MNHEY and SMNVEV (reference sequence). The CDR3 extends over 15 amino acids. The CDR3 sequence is CASTGWGGRPYEQYF. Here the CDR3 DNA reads TGTGCCAGCACTGGCTGGGGAGGTAGGCCCTACGAGCAGTACTTC.

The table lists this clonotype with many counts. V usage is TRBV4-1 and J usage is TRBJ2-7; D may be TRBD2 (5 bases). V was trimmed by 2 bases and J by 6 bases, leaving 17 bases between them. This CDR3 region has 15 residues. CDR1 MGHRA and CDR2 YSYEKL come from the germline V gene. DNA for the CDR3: TGCGCCAGCAGCCAAACCTCTAGCTTCAGCCGCGAGCAGTACTTC. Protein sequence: CASSQTSSFSREQYF.

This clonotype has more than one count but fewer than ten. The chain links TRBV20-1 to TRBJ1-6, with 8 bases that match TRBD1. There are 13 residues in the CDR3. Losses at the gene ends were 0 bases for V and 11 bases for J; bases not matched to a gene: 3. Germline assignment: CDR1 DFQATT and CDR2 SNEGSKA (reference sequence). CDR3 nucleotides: TGCAGTGCTAGAGAGGACAGGGACGCACCCCTCCACTTT. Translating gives CSAREDRDAPLHF.

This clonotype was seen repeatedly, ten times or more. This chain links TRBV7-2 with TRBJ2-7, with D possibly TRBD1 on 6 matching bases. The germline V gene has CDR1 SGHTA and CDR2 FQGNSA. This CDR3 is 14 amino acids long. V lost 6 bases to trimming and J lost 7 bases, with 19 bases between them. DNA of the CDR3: TGTGCCAGCAGTACCCTCCCCGGGACAACTGAGCAGTACTTC. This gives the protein CASSTLPGTTEQYF. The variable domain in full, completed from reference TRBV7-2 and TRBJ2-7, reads GAGVSQSPSNKVTEKGKDVELRCDPISGHTALYWYRQSLGQGLEFLIYFQGNSAPDKSGLPSDRFSAERTGGSVSTLTIQRTQQEDSAVYLCASSTLPGTTEQYFGPGTRLTVT.